Described below is a single TCR beta chain sequence and its context. The antigen is not known. The sample is drawn from a study of T cells expressing NK-cell markers. About the study: Eight donors were sequenced, of whom seven were HCMV-seropositive, while the remaining one was HCMV-seronegative. Overall study results and limits: Six or seven donors had dominant NKG2C+ clonotypes that comprised about 1.0-7.0% of their CD8+ T cells. There remained a lack of clarity about HCMV specificity of expanded NKG2C+ T cell clones.

The CDR3 totals 13 residues. From germline, CDR1 is SEHNR and CDR2 FQNEAQ (reference sequence). TCRdb reprocessed the 5' RACE reads; each CDR3 protein has one entry and no DNA is given. The sample yields about 150,000 distinct CDR3 sequences, of which the top ten take up approximately 12%. J is TRBJ1-2 and V is TRBV7-9; TCRdb's D call of TRBD1 is untestable without DNA. The receptor comes from a man aged 18-30 years in good health. Sequencing input: blood T cells: a sorted CD56 or NKG2C T cell subset, CD4+ or CD8+ T cells, or bulk PBMC T cells (not recorded which). The CDR3: CASSLGTAMGYTF.